This T cell receptor (beta chain) was sequenced during a study of a mutant IDH1 vaccine in newly diagnosed glioma. Looking at the study overall: Most patients had received both radiotherapy and temozolomide, the prior options being radiotherapy, temozolomide, or both.

Time point here: week 47, end of study. Doses of 300 ug of mutant IDH1 20-mer peptide were given with topical imiquimod. Eight vaccinations reached patients in weeks 1, 3, 5, 7, 11, 15, 19 and 23. Donor diagnoses consisted of new WHO grade 3 or 4 IDH1-mutant, ATRX-lost astrocytomas. Only in-frame clones appear in the TCRdb table, and some are missing; sequencing was by immunoSEQ multiplex PCR. Among 30,000 to 40,000 clones listed, around 90% were seen once. Whole-study findings and limits: With respect to changes in top peripheral T cell clonotypes, pseudoprogression seemed unrelated.

This clone was recorded a few times. Its antigen is currently unknown. CDR3 length: 15 residues. Deletions cut 5 bases from V and 1 base from J, with 14 bases between. The germline gives CDR1 MDHEN, CDR2 SYDVKM. The sequences come from PBMCs, collected from a glioma patient whose treatment included an IDH1 peptide vaccine. The receptor's source is a middle-aged woman with glioma. The rearrangement uses TRBV28 and TRBJ1-1; possibly TRBD1 for D (6 bases). The CDR3 is CASSPTGTRNTEAFF. The CDR3 DNA sequence: TGTGCCAGCAGTCCGACGGGGACAAGGAACACTGAAGCTTTCTTT. The variable domain in full, completed from reference TRBV28 and TRBJ1-1, reads DVKVTQSSRYLVKRTGEKVFLECVQDMDHENMFWYRQDPGLGLRLIYFSYDVKMKEKGDIPEGYSVSREKKERFSLILESASTNQTSMYLCASSPTGTRNTEAFFGQGTRLTVV.